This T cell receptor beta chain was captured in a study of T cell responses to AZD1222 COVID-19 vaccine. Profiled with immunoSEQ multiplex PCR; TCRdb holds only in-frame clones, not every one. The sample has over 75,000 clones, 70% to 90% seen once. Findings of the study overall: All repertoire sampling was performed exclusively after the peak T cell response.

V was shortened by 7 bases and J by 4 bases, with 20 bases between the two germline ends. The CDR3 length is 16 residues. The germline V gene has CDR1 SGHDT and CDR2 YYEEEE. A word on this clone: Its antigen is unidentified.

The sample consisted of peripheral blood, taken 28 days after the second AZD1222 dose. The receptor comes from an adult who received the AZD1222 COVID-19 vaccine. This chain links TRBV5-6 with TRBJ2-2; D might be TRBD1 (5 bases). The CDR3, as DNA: TGTGCCAGCCGCAAATTACAGGTTCTTACCACCGGGGAGCTGTTTTTT. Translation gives CASRKLQVLTTGELFF.